The rows below give T cell receptor beta chains drawn from one sample of a study of T cells in localized non-small cell lung cancer. Measured with immunoSEQ multiplex PCR; TCRdb has only the in-frame clones, and not every one. The sample includes roughly 1,500 clones, under 35% of them seen just once. The sequencing used normal lung tissue next to the tumor, collected before any cancer treatment. The receptors were gathered from a female donor of 60 years or more with stage II squamous cell lung carcinoma. CDR3s include the opening cysteine and the closing phenylalanine or tryptophan. The order of the fields is D gene, J gene, V gene, clone size, CDR3 DNA, CDR3 protein. D genes are given only for firm matches. Size is omitted from some rows. Given values are once, few, many or a class for expanded clones.

. | TRBJ2-2 | TRBV18 | . | TGTGCCAGCTCACCAGGGTCCCTCCAGAGGACCGGGGAGCTGTTTTTT | CASSPGSLQRTGELFF
. | TRBJ1-1 | TRBV18 | . | TGTGCCAGCTCCCCAGGATTGAACACTGAAGCTTTCTTT | CASSPGLNTEAFF
. | TRBJ2-7 | TRBV9 | few | TGTGCCAGCAGCGCCCCACGCGGGGTGAGCTCCTACGAGCAGTACTTC | CASSAPRGVSSYEQYF
. | TRBJ1-3 | TRBV6-8 | few | TGTGCCAGCAGCCGACAGAAGAGCTCTGGAAACACCATATATTTT | CASSRQKSSGNTIYF
. | TRBJ2-7 | TRBV9 | medium-sized | TGTGCCAGCAGACCGCAACAGGGTTCCTCCTACGAGCAGTACTTC | CASRPQQGSSYEQYF
. | TRBJ1-2 | TRBV2 | few | TGTGCCAGCAGTGAAGTGTCCTATTATGGCTACACCTTC | CASSEVSYYGYTF
TRBD1 | TRBJ1-2 | TRBV14 | . | TGTGCCAGCAGCCAAGGACAGGGACGCTATGGCTACACCTTC | CASSQGQGRYGYTF
TRBD1 | TRBJ1-1 | TRBV11-3 | . | TGTGCCAGCAGCCTATTAACAGGGGCAGTCACTGAAGCTTTCTTT | CASSLLTGAVTEAFF
. | TRBJ1-2 | TRBV30 | few | TGTGCCTGGAGTGACCTCTCGGGCAGCCCCCTTTATGGCTACACCTTC | CAWSDLSGSPLYGYTF
. | TRBJ1-2 | TRBV6-8 | . | TGTGCCAGCAGTCGGTCCAGGGGAGGAGGAATCTATGGCTACACCTTC | CASSRSRGGGIYGYTF
. | TRBJ2-7 | TRBV6-8 | large | TGTGCCAGCAGTTACCTAGGGGTCAGGGGGGACGAGCAGTACTTC | CASSYLGVRGDEQYF